This T cell receptor (beta chain) was identified in a study of blood T cells in healthy people across ages. The CDR3 runs 12 residues. The germline V gene has CDR1 DFQATT and CDR2 SNEGSKA (reference sequence). The second PCR ran about 6 to 11 cycles with a sample-barcoded 5' primer and J-beta primers. TCRdb reprocessed the 5' RACE reads with MiXCR, giving one entry per CDR3 protein. The sample carries about 1.4 million distinct CDR3 sequences, roughly 60% recorded once. This clonotype originated in a man aged 18 to 35 in good health. Specimen: blood. The genes are TRBV20-1 and TRBJ2-5, with D perhaps matching TRBD2 (6 bases). The J call could be wrong; TRBJ2-7 is a better fit for the DNA end. CDR3: CSASGASAEQYF. DNA of the CDR3: TGCAGTGCTAGTGGAGCTAGCGCCGAGCAGTACTTC.